This record covers a single TCR beta chain. What it recognizes is unknown. The junction differs from germline at one of its ends, possibly a read error. This CDR3 spans 15 amino acids. Germline loops: CDR1 SGHVS, CDR2 FQNEAQ. Genomic DNA served as template for TCR beta VDJ and CDR3 profiling. TCRdb used MiXCR to reprocess the reads, holding one entry per CDR3 protein. The sample includes hundreds of thousands of distinct CDR3 sequences, around 68% seen only once; the top ten take around 4%. This sample was included in a study of CD8+CD57+ T cells in acquired aplastic anemia. At the level of the study: Sorted cells (CD4+ and CD8+) yielded DNA amounts that averaged approximately 2.9 ug. Study observations and caveats: A significant difference in CD8+ Simpson's diversity between patients and controls was not found. The same twenty-nine CD8+ CDR3 sequences occurred in patients and in controls.

The gene calls are TRBV7-8 and TRBJ2-2; maybe TRBD2 (7 bases). This receptor was obtained from a human donor in good health, serving as a control. Sequencing was carried out using sorted CD4+, CD8+, or CD8+CD57+ T cells (not recorded which) from PBMCs. The DNA of the CDR3 is TGTGTCAGCAGCCTAGGGGGAGGGGAGGCCGGGGAGCTGTTTTTT. Its translation: CVSSLGGGEAGELFF.